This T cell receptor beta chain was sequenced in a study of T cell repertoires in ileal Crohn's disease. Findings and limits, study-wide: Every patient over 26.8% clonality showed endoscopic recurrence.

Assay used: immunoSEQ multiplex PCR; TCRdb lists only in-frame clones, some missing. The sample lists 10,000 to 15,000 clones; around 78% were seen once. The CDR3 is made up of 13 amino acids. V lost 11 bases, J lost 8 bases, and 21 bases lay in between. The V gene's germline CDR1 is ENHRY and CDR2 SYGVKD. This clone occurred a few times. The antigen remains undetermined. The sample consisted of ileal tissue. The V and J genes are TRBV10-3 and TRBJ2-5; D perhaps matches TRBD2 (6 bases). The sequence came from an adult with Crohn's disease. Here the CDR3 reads CAAKEGPSETQYF. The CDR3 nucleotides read TGTGCCGCCAAGGAGGGACCGTCCGAAACCCAGTACTTC.